This paragraph covers one T cell receptor beta chain sequence. This clonotype was detected only a few times. This receptor's antigen is unknown. Base quality data are lacking; no much larger clone is found one base away. Every patient had bone marrow sampled at the time of active disease. Ficoll-Hypaque density gradient centrifugation was used to isolate the bone marrow mononuclear cells. Myeloma plasma cells were removed and CD138-negative cells were collected by negative selection after labeling with CD138 magnetic microbeads on a MACS separator. Flow cytometry with CD138 antibodies on an Attune NxT was used to check how pure the isolated cells were. TRIzol reagent was used to extract total RNA, and a NanoDrop spectrophotometer was used to quantify the extracted RNA. Paired RNA-seq and IR-seq were performed on each patient's CD138-negative bone marrow sample. This sample was included in a study of read filtering for tumor transcriptome and immune sequencing (dated by TCRdb to the early 2020s). At the level of the whole study: Of the patients in the cohort, more than 16 were male and more than 12 were female, and their mean age was roughly 68 years, with a range of about 47 to 85. A main aim was a read-filtering strategy for immune repertoire data, specifically whether clonotypes supported by a single read should be removed. TCR-region mapped reads per sample ranged from about 4.05 to 11 million with IR-seq versus only roughly 75 to 1273 with RNA-seq. Whole-transcriptome libraries were prepared with the TruSeq RNA Access Library Prep Kit after DNase treatment. The study compared TCR repertoires from targeted immune repertoire sequencing and bulk whole-transcriptome sequencing run on the same bone marrow samples. By revised international staging, roughly eight patients were R-ISS I, under 20 were R-ISS II and over 5 were R-ISS III.

The Immunoverse kit was used to build TCR libraries from about 430 ng RNA, with molecular barcoded adaptors covering alpha/delta and beta/gamma chains. TCR library preparation was performed with the same RNA that was used for transcriptome sequencing. Sequencing of the TCR libraries was done on an Illumina HiSeq 4000 with 2 x 150 cycles. The authors' pipeline ran thus. TCR reads were aligned to human V, D, J and C references and assembled into CDR3 clonotypes with MiXCR, including quality filtering and error correction. The tcR package in R was used for analysis of clonotype counts and gene usage diversity. For inspection of raw mapping reads, RNA-seq reads were mapped by STAR aligner version 2.5.3a onto GRCh37 of the human genome. To test how sequencing depth affects detected clonotypes, IR-seq fastq files were randomly downsampled with Seqtk 1.3. The public reads were quality trimmed at Q25 with fastp and then assembled into clones with MiXCR by TCRdb, keeping productive beta chains. Here each entry gathers all rows of one CDR3 protein and keeps the most common genes and DNA. The V and J calls shown here were made by TCRdb, not taken from the authors' results. For this sample there are around 31,000 distinct CDR3 sequences; under 20% appear just once. The ten largest account for 16% of the sample.

Points the paper makes about the study in general: Compared with RNA-seq, IR-seq captured clonotypes at much greater depth and more reliably, and a smaller IR-seq throughput was enough to identify most of the shared clonotypes. The sorted CD138-negative fraction was a mixed bone marrow immune population, not purified T cells. The correlation between IR-seq and RNA-seq shared clonotype proportions rose when single-read clonotypes were removed. In IR-seq, about four fifths of clonotypes but roughly 4% of total reads were represented by single-read clonotypes, whereas in RNA-seq, about 70% of clonotypes and around 45% of reads were represented by single-read clonotypes.

The V and J ends are trimmed by 0 bases and 11 bases, leaving 19 bases between them. Spanning cysteine to phenylalanine, the CDR3 consists of 15 amino acids. Only the CDR3 DNA stays, 45 bases, in frame from base 1. CDR1 MNHEY and CDR2 SVGAGI are derived from the germline V gene. Sequencing was carried out using a population of CD138-negative cells sorted from bone marrow. The cell subset or site label corresponds to: bone marrow mononuclear cells depleted of CD138+ plasma/myeloma cells by negative magnetic selection. This sequence uses TRBV6-5 and TRBJ1-2, with the D gene not confidently named. This receptor was taken from a donor aged 40 or over with multiple myeloma. The bases are TGTGCCAGCAGTTACTCTATAGGTCCCTATTTTCGTTACACCTTC. It translates as CASSYSIGPYFRYTF.